Described below is a single T cell receptor (beta chain) sequence and its context. The antigen remains undetermined. Unique-molecular-identifier-tagged TCR beta cDNA libraries were used. Roughly 500,000 cDNA molecules were recovered from an input of about 0.9 to 10 million T cells. One entry per CDR3 protein, called by TCRdb with MiXCR from the PCR reads. The sample has roughly 800,000 distinct CDR3 sequences, roughly 50% seen once. The CDR3 length is 14 residues. Germline CDR1 ENHRY, CDR2 SYGVKD. Losses at the gene ends were 2 bases for V and 2 bases for J; bases not matched to a gene: 2. This sample was taken from a study of post-analysis software for immune sequencing data. Study summary: Recorded disease courses covered relapsing-remitting, secondary progressive and progressive-relapsing multiple sclerosis. Some patients had no subtype annotation.

Findings and caveats of the study: Among roughly 5 TRBV segments more frequent in patients than controls were TRBV5-6, TRBV5-1 and TRBV20-1. In multiple sclerosis, normalized Chao1 diversity was significantly below that of controls.

This clonotype was obtained from a girl under 18 with multiple sclerosis. The sequenced material came from blood. The rearrangement links TRBV10-3 to TRBJ1-2; 7 nucleotides agree with TRBD1. DNA of the CDR3: TGTGCCATCAGTGAGACGGGACAGAACTATGGCTACACCTTC. This codes for CAISETGQNYGYTF.